Listed here are 3 T cell receptor beta chains from one sample, sequenced in a study of T cell clonotyping in hematopoietic cell transplantation. Using immunoSEQ multiplex PCR, the repertoire was profiled, and TCRdb retains in-frame clones only, with some absent. Of fewer than 6,000 clones in the sample, 70% to 80% were seen once. Sequenced here: PBMCs, sampled 100 days after allogeneic stem cell transplant. The source of these receptors is a male patient in his 50s who had an allogeneic stem cell transplant from an unrelated donor, so the T cells may come from the graft donor. Some clones in this sample may be carry-over from other donors' samples.

This clone was detected only a few times. The chain employs TRBV2 and TRBJ2-1; 9 bases match TRBD1. With 6 bases clipped from V and 5 bases from J, the junction kept 11 bases outside the gene matches. The CDR3 sequence is 16 residues long. Germline V CDR1 and CDR2: SNHLY, FYNNEI. The CDR3, as DNA: TGTGCCAGCAGAGATACCGGACAGGGGTTGGACAATGAGCAGTTCTTC. Protein: CASRDTGQGLDNEQFF. The complete variable domain, with remaining parts taken from reference TRBV2 and TRBJ2-1, reads EPEVTQTPSHQVTQMGQEVILRCVPISNHLYFYWYRQILGQKVEFLVSFYNNEISEKSEIFDDQFSVERPDGSNFTLKIRSTKLEDSAMYFCASRDTGQGLDNEQFFGPGTRLTVL.

The V and J genes are TRBV6-6 and TRBJ1-5, with D tentatively TRBD1 (5 bases). The germline gives CDR1 MNHNY, CDR2 SVGAGI (reference sequence). The CDR3 is made up of 15 amino acids. V was shortened by 2 bases and J by 5 bases, with 13 bases between the two germline ends. The CDR3 reads CASSYKRGEDQPQHF. The CDR3 nucleotides read TGTGCCAGCAGTTACAAAAGGGGAGAAGATCAGCCCCAGCATTTT.

V usage is TRBV5-1 and J usage is TRBJ2-5, with 11 bases matching TRBD2. V was clipped by 7 bases and J by 2 bases; unmatched bases: 7. Per the germline V gene, CDR1 is SGHRS and CDR2 is YFSETQ. This CDR3 spans 15 amino acids. The CDR3 region is CASGEGLADQETQYF. Written as DNA, the CDR3 is TGCGCCAGCGGTGAGGGACTAGCGGATCAAGAGACCCAGTACTTC.